The present T cell receptor beta chain was sequenced within a study of CXCR3-negative and CXCR3-positive naive CD8 T cells. Libraries of TRB cDNA were made by 5' RACE and carried UMIs. TCRdb reanalyzed the 5' RACE reads, giving one entry per CDR3 protein sequence and no DNA. The table lists some 130,000 distinct CDR3 sequences. Remarks on this clonotype: Its antigen is not identified.

The naive CD8+ gate required CD45RO-CCR7+CD27+CD95- phenotype. CDR1 is SGHRS, CDR2 YFSETQ, per germline. This CDR3 spans 15 amino acids. Study-level results: A higher hydrophobicity marked the TRB CDR3s of CXCR3-positive naive cells versus CXCR3-negative naive cells. Diversity ran similarly high across both naive subsets but far lower in memory CD8+ cells.

The chain joins TRBV5-1 to TRBJ2-7; as DNA is missing, the TRBD1 call by TCRdb cannot be tested. The sequencing input was naive CXCR3+ CD8+ T cells from blood. Regarding subset: CD45RO-CCR7+CD27+CD95- naive CD8+ T cells expressing CXCR3 (TNR3+). The TCR sequence derives from a human donor in good health. Some clones in this sample may be carry-over from other donors' samples. The chain's CDR3 is CASSLAYGQGYEQYF.